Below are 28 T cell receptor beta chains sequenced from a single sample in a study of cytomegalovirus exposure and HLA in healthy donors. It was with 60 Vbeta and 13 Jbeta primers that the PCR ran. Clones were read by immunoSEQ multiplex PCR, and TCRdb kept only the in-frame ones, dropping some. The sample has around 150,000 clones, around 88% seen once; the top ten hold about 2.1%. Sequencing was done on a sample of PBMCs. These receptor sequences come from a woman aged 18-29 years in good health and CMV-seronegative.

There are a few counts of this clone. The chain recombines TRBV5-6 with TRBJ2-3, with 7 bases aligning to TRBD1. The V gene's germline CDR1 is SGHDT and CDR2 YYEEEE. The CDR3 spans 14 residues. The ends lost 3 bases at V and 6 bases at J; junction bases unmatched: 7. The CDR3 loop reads CASSYYEGADTQYF. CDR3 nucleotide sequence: TGTGCCAGCAGCTATTATGAGGGGGCCGATACGCAGTATTTT.

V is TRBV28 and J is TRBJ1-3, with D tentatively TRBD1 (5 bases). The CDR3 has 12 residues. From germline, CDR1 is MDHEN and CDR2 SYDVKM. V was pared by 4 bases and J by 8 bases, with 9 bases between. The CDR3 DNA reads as TGTGCCAGCAGTTCGGGGGTCTACACCATATATTTT. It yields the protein CASSSGVYTIYF.

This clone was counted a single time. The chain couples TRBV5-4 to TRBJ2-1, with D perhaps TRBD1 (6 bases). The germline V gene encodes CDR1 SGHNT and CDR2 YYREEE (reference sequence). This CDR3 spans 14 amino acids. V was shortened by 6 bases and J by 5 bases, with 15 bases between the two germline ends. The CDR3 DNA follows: TGTGCCAGCACCCAAGGGGGAGTGAACAATGAGCAGTTCTTC. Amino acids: CASTQGGVNNEQFF.

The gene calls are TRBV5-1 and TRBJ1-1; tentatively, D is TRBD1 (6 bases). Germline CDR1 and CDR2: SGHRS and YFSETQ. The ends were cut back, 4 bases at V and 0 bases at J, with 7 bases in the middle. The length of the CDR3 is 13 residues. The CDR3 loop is CASSGGLNTEAFF. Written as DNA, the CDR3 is TGCGCCAGCAGCGGGGGCTTGAACACTGAAGCTTTCTTT.

The CDR3 spells CASSLLGDTYEQYF. The DNA for the CDR3 is TGTGCCAGCAGTTTATTGGGGGACACTTACGAGCAGTACTTC. The chain recombines TRBV28 with TRBJ2-7; weak D call: TRBD1 (6 bases). The CDR3 sequence is 14 residues long. In germline, CDR1 is MDHEN, CDR2 SYDVKM. V lost 1 base and J lost 4, with 11 bases in between.

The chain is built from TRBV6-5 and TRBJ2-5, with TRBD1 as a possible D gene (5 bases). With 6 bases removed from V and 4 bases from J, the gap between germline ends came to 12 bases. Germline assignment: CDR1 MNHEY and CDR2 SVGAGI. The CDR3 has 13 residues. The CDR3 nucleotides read TGTGCCAGCAGGGTGGCAGGGCGAGAGACCCAGTACTTC. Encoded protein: CASRVAGRETQYF.

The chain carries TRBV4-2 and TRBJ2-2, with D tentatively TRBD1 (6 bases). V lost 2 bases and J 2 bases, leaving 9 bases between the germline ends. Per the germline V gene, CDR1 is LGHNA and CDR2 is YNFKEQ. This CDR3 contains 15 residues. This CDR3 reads CASSQLTGNTGELFF. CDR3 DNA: TGTGCCAGCAGCCAATTGACAGGAAACACCGGGGAGCTGTTTTTT.

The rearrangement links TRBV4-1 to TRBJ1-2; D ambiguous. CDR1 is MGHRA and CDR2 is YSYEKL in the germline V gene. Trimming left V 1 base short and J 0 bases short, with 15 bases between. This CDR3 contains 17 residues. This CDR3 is CASSQAPTGLTNYGYTF. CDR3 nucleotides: TGCGCCAGCAGCCAAGCCCCGACTGGGTTGACTAACTATGGCTACACCTTC.

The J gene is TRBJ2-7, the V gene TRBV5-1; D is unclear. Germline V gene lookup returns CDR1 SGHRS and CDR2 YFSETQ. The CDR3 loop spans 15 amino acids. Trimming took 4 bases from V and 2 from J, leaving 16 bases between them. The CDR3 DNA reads TGCGCCAGCAGCGCAGACCTAGTAACTCCCTACGAGCAGTACTTC. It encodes CASSADLVTPYEQYF.

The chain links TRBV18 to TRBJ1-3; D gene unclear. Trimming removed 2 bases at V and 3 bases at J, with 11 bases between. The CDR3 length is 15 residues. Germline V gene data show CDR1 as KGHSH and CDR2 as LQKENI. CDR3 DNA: TGTGCCAGCTCACCAGGGCCAGGAGGTGGAAACACCATATATTTT. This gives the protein CASSPGPGGGNTIYF. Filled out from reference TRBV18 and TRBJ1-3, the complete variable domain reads NAGVMQNPRHLVRRRGQEARLRCSPMKGHSHVYWYRQLPEEGLKFMVYLQKENIIDESGMPKERFSAEFPKEGPSILRIQQVVRGDSAAYFCASSPGPGGGNTIYFGEGSWLTVV.

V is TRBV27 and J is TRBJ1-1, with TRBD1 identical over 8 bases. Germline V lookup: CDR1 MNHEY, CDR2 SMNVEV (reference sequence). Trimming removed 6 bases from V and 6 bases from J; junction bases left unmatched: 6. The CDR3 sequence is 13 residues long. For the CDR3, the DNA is TGTGCCAGCAGAGACAGGGGAGTTCCTGAAGCTTTCTTT. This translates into CASRDRGVPEAFF.

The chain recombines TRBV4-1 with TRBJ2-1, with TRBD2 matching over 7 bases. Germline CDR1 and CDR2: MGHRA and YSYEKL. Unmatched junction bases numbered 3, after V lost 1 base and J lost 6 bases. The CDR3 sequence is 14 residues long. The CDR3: CASSQVLATNEQFF. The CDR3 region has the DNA TGCGCCAGCAGCCAAGTACTAGCGACCAATGAGCAGTTCTTC.

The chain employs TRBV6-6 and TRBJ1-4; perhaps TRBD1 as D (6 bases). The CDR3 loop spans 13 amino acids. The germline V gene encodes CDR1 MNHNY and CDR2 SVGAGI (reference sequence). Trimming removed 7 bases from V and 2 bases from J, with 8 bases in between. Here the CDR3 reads CASNQGTNEKLFF. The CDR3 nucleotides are TGTGCCAGCAACCAGGGGACTAATGAAAAACTGTTTTTT.

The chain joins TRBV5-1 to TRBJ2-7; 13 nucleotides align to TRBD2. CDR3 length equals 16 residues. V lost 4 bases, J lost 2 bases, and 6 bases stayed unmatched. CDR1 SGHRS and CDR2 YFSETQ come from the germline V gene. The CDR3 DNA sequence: TGCGCCAGCAGCACCCAACTAGCGGGAGGGCCCTACGAGCAGTACTTC. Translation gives CASSTQLAGGPYEQYF.

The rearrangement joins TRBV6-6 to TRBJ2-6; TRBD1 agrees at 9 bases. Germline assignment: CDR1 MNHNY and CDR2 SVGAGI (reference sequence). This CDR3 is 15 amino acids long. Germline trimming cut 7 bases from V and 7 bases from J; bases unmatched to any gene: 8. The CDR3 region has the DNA TGTGCCAGCATTCAACAGGGGGCAGGCGCCAACGTCCTGACTTTC. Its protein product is CASIQQGAGANVLTF.

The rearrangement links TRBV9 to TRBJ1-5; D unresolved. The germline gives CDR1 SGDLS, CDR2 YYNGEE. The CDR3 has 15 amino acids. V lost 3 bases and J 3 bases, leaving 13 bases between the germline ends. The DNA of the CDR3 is TGTGCCAGCAGCGAGATCCCGGGAGACAATCAGCCCCAGCATTTT. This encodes CASSEIPGDNQPQHF. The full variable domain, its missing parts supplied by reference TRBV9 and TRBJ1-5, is DSGVTQTPKHLITATGQRVTLRCSPRSGDLSVYWYQQSLDQGLQFLIQYYNGEERAKGNILERFSAQQFPDLHSELNLSSLELGDSALYFCASSEIPGDNQPQHFGDGTRLSIL.

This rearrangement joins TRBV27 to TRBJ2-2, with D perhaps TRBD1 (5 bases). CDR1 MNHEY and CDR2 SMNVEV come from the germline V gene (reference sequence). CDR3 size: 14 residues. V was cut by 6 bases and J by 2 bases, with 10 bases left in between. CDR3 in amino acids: CASRQVSNTGELFF. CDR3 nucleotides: TGTGCCAGCAGACAGGTTAGCAACACCGGGGAGCTGTTTTTT.

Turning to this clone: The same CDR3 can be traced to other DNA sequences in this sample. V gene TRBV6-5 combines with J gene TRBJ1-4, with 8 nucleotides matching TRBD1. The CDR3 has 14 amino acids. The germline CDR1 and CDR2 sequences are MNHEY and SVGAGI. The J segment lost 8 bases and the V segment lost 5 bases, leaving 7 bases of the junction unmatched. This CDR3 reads CASSPGQGGEKLFF. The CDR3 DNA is TGTGCCAGCAGTCCTGGACAGGGCGGGGAAAAACTGTTTTTT.

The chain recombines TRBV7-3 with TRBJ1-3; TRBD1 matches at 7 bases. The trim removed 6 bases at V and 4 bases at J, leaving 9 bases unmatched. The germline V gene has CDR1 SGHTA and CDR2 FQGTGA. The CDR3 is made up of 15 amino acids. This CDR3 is CASSLDRDYGNTIYF. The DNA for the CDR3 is TGTGCCAGCAGTCTCGACAGGGATTACGGAAACACCATATATTTT.

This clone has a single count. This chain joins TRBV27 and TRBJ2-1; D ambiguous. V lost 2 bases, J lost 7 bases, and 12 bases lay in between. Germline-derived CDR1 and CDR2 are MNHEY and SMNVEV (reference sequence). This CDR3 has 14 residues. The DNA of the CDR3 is TGTGCCAGCAGTTTACGAAGCCCCCAAAATGAGCAGTTCTTC. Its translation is CASSLRSPQNEQFF.

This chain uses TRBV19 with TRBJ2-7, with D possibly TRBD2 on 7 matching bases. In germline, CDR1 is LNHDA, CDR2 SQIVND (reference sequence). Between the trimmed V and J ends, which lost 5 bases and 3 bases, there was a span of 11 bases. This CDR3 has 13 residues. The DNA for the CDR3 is TGTGCCAGTAGTCAAGCGGGACACTACGAGCAGTACTTC. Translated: CASSQAGHYEQYF.

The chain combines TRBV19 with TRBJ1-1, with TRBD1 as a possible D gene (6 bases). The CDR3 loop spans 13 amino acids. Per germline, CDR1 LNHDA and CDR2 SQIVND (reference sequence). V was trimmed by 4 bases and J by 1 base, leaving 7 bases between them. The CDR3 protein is CASSTGANTEAFF. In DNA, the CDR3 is TGTGCCAGTAGTACAGGGGCGAACACTGAAGCTTTCTTT.

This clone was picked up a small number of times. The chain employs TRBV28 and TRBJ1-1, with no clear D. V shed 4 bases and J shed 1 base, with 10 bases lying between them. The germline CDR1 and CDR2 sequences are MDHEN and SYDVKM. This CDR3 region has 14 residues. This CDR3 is CASSSPYANTEAFF. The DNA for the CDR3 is TGTGCCAGCAGTTCGCCCTATGCGAACACTGAAGCTTTCTTT.

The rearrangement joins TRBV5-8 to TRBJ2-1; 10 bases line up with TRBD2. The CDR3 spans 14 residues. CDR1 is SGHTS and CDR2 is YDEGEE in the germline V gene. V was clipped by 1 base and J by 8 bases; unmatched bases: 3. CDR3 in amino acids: CASSLTSGMYEQFF. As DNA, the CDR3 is TGTGCCAGCAGCTTGACTAGCGGGATGTATGAGCAGTTCTTC.

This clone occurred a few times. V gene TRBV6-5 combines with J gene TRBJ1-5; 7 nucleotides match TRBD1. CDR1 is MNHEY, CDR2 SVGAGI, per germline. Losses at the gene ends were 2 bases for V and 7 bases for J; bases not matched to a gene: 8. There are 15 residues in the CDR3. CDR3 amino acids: CASSYSRQGRQPQHF. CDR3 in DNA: TGTGCCAGCAGTTACAGCAGACAGGGAAGGCAGCCCCAGCATTTT.

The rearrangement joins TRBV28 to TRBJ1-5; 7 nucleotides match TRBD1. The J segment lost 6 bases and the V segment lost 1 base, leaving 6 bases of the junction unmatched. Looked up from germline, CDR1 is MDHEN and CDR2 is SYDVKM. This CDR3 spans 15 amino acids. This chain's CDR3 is CASSLYRSGGQPQHF. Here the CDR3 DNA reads TGTGCCAGCAGTTTATACAGGTCAGGGGGTCAGCCCCAGCATTTT. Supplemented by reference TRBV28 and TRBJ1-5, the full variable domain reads DVKVTQSSRYLVKRTGEKVFLECVQDMDHENMFWYRQDPGLGLRLIYFSYDVKMKEKGDIPEGYSVSREKKERFSLILESASTNQTSMYLCASSLYRSGGQPQHFGDGTRLSIL.

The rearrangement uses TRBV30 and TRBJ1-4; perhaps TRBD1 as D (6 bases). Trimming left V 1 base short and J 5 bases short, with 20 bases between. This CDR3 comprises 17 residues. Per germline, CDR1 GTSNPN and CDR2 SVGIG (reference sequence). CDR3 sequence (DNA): TGTGCCTGGAGTGGCTCCAACAGGGTTCGGAGGAATGAAAAACTGTTTTTT. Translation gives CAWSGSNRVRRNEKLFF.

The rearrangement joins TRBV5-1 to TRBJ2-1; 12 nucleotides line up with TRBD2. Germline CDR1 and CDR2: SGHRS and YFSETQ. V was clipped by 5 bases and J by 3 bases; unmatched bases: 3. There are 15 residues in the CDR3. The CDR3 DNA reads TGCGCCAGCAGTTCTAGCGGGAGGGACTACAATGAGCAGTTCTTC. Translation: CASSSSGRDYNEQFF.